This entry lists 22 T cell receptor beta chains sequenced from one sample in a study of T-cell memory formation after mild COVID-19. TCRdb reanalysed the 5' RACE reads using MiXCR and keeps one entry per CDR3 protein. The table has about 84,000 distinct CDR3 sequences, approximately 15% seen once. Sequencing input: PBMCs or a T cell subset sorted from them (not recorded which). The receptors derive from an adult woman who had mild COVID-19 (a few samples of this study predate the infection). Cell type and time point are not known.

This clonotype was counted only a few times. CDR3 region: CASSPSNRDRVEGYTF. CDR3 sequence (DNA): TGTGCCAGCAGCCCCTCGAATCGGGACAGGGTAGAGGGCTACACCTTC. This rearrangement joins TRBV7-8 to TRBJ1-2, with 9 bases lining up with TRBD1. The CDR3 has 16 residues. Germline V lookup: CDR1 SGHVS, CDR2 FQNEAQ. J lost 8 bases, V lost 5 bases, and 15 bases had no gene match.

This clonotype was counted between two and nine times. The chain combines TRBV5-6 with TRBJ2-7, with 7 bases aligning to TRBD2. There are 15 residues in the CDR3. Trimming at V came to 0 bases and at J to 2 bases, leaving 5 bases not matched to a gene. Germline CDR1 and CDR2: SGHDT and YYEEEE. The CDR3 DNA follows: TGTGCCAGCAGCTTGGTTGGAAGCGGGGCCTACGAGCAGTACTTC. This encodes CASSLVGSGAYEQYF. Supplemented by reference TRBV5-6 and TRBJ2-7, the full variable domain reads DAGVTQSPTHLIKTRGQQVTLRCSPKSGHDTVSWYQQALGQGPQFIFQYYEEEERQRGNFPDRFSGHQFPNYSSELNVNALLLGDSALYLCASSLVGSGAYEQYFGPGTRLTVT.

This clonotype showed up many times. This rearrangement joins TRBV9 to TRBJ2-1; D uncertain. CDR3 length equals 12 residues. Trimming removed 0 bases at V and 3 bases at J, with 1 base between. CDR1 SGDLS and CDR2 YYNGEE come from the germline V gene. The CDR3 bases are TGTGCCAGCAGCGTAGGCTACAATGAGCAGTTCTTC. It encodes CASSVGYNEQFF.

The gene calls are TRBV6-5 and TRBJ2-1; maybe TRBD1 (6 bases). The germline V gene encodes CDR1 MNHEY and CDR2 SVGAGI. V was pared by 4 bases and J by 7 bases, with 17 bases between. The CDR3 is 15 residues long. CDR3 sequence reads: CASSLQGVIMNEQFF. The CDR3 bases are TGTGCCAGCAGTTTACAGGGAGTAATCATGAATGAGCAGTTCTTC.

The sample holds a few counts of this clonotype. The chain employs TRBV24-1 and TRBJ2-1; D is ambiguous. V lost 10 bases to trimming and J lost 0 bases, with 9 bases between them. This CDR3 is built from 13 residues. Germline CDR1 and CDR2: KGHDR and SFDVKD. CDR3 protein: CATGESSYNEQFF. The DNA for the CDR3 is TGTGCCACGGGTGAGAGCTCCTACAATGAGCAGTTCTTC.

The CDR3 sequence: CSVGGPEAFF. The CDR3 DNA is TGCAGCGTCGGTGGGCCCGAAGCTTTCTTT. The chain couples TRBV29-1 to TRBJ1-1; D ambiguous. Per germline, CDR1 SQVTM and CDR2 ANQGSEA. Trimming removed 6 bases from V and 8 bases from J, with 10 bases in between. This CDR3 is 10 amino acids long.

This clonotype was seen more than once but under ten times. This rearrangement joins TRBV5-1 to TRBJ2-5; no clear D gene. CDR3 length equals 14 residues. Germline V CDR1 and CDR2: SGHRS, YFSETQ. Trimming removed 1 base at V and 3 bases at J, with 10 bases between. The CDR3 region is CASSLYGEKETQYF. The CDR3 DNA reads as TGCGCCAGCAGCTTGTACGGCGAGAAAGAGACCCAGTACTTC.

The DNA for the CDR3 is TGTGCCAGCAGACGGACTAGCGGGAGTTTAGATGAGCAGTTCTTC. It encodes CASRRTSGSLDEQFF. The gene calls are TRBV7-6 and TRBJ2-1; 13 nucleotides match TRBD2. The CDR3 length is 15 residues. Germline V lookup: CDR1 SGHVS, CDR2 FNYEAQ. Trimming cost V 6 bases and J 8 bases; bases outside gene matches: 7.

This clonotype has only a few counts. V usage is TRBV3-1 and J usage is TRBJ2-2, with 15 bases matching TRBD2. The CDR3 contains 18 residues. Germline V gene lookup returns CDR1 LGHDT and CDR2 YNNKEL (reference sequence). J gave up 5 bases and V 4 bases, and 8 bases lay outside the gene matches. The CDR3 reads CASSPGLAGGLRTGELFF. Written as DNA, the CDR3 is TGTGCCAGCAGCCCGGGACTAGCGGGAGGATTGAGAACCGGGGAGCTGTTTTTT.

The J gene is TRBJ2-1, the V gene TRBV24-1, with 10 bases matching TRBD2. V trimming: 3 bases; J trimming: 8 bases; junction bases outside the gene matches: 9. Germline CDR1 KGHDR, CDR2 SFDVKD. The CDR3 spans 16 residues. This CDR3 reads CATSDKSGRAVDEQFF. CDR3 sequence (DNA): TGTGCCACCAGTGATAAAAGCGGGAGGGCCGTTGATGAGCAGTTCTTC.

This chain joins TRBV7-9 and TRBJ1-2; D gene ambiguous. The CDR3 covers 13 residues. Germline CDR1 and CDR2: SEHNR and FQNEAQ (reference sequence). Trimming left V 1 base short and J 4 bases short, with 7 bases between. CDR3 nucleotide sequence: TGTGCCAGCAGCTTAGGCATTTCCTATGGCTACACCTTC. The encoded protein is CASSLGISYGYTF. The full variable domain, with the rest looked up from reference TRBV7-9 and TRBJ1-2, is DTGVSQNPRHKITKRGQNVTFRCDPISEHNRLYWYRQTLGQGPEFLTYFQNEAQLEKSRLLSDRFSAERPKGSFSTLEIQRTEQGDSAMYLCASSLGISYGYTFGSGTRLTVV.

This clonotype was seen more than once but under ten times. This chain connects TRBV4-1 to TRBJ1-2; D is perhaps TRBD1 (6 bases). The CDR3 loop spans 16 amino acids. The V gene's germline CDR1 is MGHRA and CDR2 YSYEKL. The germline V and J ends were trimmed by 3 bases and 14 bases, with 28 bases remaining between them. The CDR3 sequence: CASSQIGQFSGRGLTF. CDR3 nucleotides: TGCGCCAGCAGCCAGATCGGACAGTTCTCCGGCCGCGGCTTAACCTTC.

This clonotype was picked up a small number of times. The CDR3 coding sequence is TGTGCCAGTAGTTGGTCAGGGGCACTGAACACTGAAGCTTTCTTT. The encoded protein is CASSWSGALNTEAFF. V and J are TRBV19 and TRBJ1-1; perhaps TRBD1 as D (6 bases). The CDR3 length is 15 residues. V was cut by 5 bases and J by 0 bases, with 13 bases left in between. Germline lookup yields CDR1 LNHDA and CDR2 SQIVND (reference sequence).

This clonotype has at least ten counts. The CDR3 DNA follows: TGTGCCAGCAGTCCCGGGAGCGTCGGCGGGAGCTCCTACAATGAGCAGTTCTTC. Translation: CASSPGSVGGSSYNEQFF. The chain joins TRBV12-3 or TRBV12-4 to TRBJ2-1, with TRBD2 identical over 7 bases. CDR3 size: 18 residues. V shed 5 bases, J shed 0 bases, and the junction held 13 bases outside the gene matches.

The V gene is TRBV5-1, the J gene TRBJ2-2; maybe TRBD1 (7 bases). The V and J ends lost 4 bases and 2 bases respectively, with 15 bases between them. Germline CDR1 and CDR2: SGHRS and YFSETQ. The CDR3 has 16 amino acids. The CDR3 spells CASSQEGASNTGELFF. CDR3 bases: TGCGCCAGCAGCCAGGAGGGGGCGTCTAACACCGGGGAGCTGTTTTTT.

V is TRBV6-1 and J is TRBJ2-7, with TRBD1 matching 9 bases. The CDR3 is made up of 13 amino acids. V shed 4 bases, J shed 6 bases, and the junction held 4 bases outside the gene matches. CDR1 is MNHNS, CDR2 SASEGT, per germline. Here the CDR3 reads CASSGGTGIEQYF. The CDR3 DNA reads as TGTGCCAGCAGTGGGGGGACAGGGATCGAGCAGTACTTC.

The chain couples TRBV15 to TRBJ2-7; D unresolved. The CDR3 has 14 residues. The V and J ends lost 2 bases and 0 bases respectively, with 8 bases between them. Germline CDR1 LNHNV, CDR2 YYDKDF (reference sequence). CDR3 sequence reads: CATSRNPSSYEQYF. The DNA for the CDR3 is TGTGCCACCAGCAGAAACCCGAGCTCCTACGAGCAGTACTTC.

Only a few counts were recorded for this clonotype. The chain recombines TRBV12-3 or TRBV12-4 with TRBJ2-3; a possible D gene is TRBD2 (6 bases). The CDR3 has 15 residues. Trimming removed 1 base from V and 2 bases from J, with 10 bases in between. The DNA of the CDR3 is TGTGCCAGCAGTTTAGTAGGACTACCCACAGATACGCAGTATTTT. Its protein is CASSLVGLPTDTQYF.

V usage is TRBV19 and J usage is TRBJ2-2, with 9 nucleotides matching TRBD1. With V trimmed by 3 bases and J by 2 bases, 1 base remained unmatched. There are 15 residues in the CDR3. Germline V lookup: CDR1 LNHDA, CDR2 SQIVND (reference sequence). The CDR3 nucleotides read TGTGCCAGTAGTATTACAGGGGGCAACACCGGGGAGCTGTTTTTT. It specifies CASSITGGNTGELFF.

This clonotype was found a few times. The chain is built from TRBV20-1 and TRBJ2-2, with 14 positions matching TRBD2. The germline V gene has CDR1 DFQATT and CDR2 SNEGSKA (reference sequence). The CDR3 has 16 residues. Trimming removed 3 bases from V and 6 bases from J; junction bases left unmatched: 6. The CDR3 coding sequence is TGCAGTGCTAGGTCCGGGACTAGCGGGGGTGCCGGGGAGCTGTTTTTT. Translation gives CSARSGTSGGAGELFF.

This clonotype was seen a handful of times. This CDR3 is CASSIGQGNYDEQFF. Here the CDR3 DNA reads TGTGCCAGCAGCATCGGACAGGGCAATTATGATGAGCAGTTCTTC. The chain is built from TRBV7-3 and TRBJ2-1; 8 bases align to TRBD1. The CDR3 runs 15 residues. Germline V lookup: CDR1 SGHTA, CDR2 FQGTGA. V was pared by 5 bases and J by 8 bases, with 11 bases of the junction left unmatched. The whole variable domain, remainder taken from reference TRBV7-3 and TRBJ2-1, is GAGVSQTPSNKVTEKGKYVELRCDPISGHTALYWYRQSLGQGPEFLIYFQGTGAADDSGLPNDRFFAVRPEGSVSTLKIQRTERGDSAVYLCASSIGQGNYDEQFFGPGTRLTVL.

This clonotype has just a few counts. The chain has TRBV20-1 and TRBJ2-3; no reliable D call. CDR3 length: 14 residues. Germline lookup yields CDR1 DFQATT and CDR2 SNEGSKA (reference sequence). With 0 bases removed from V and 5 bases from J, the gap between germline ends came to 12 bases. The CDR3, as DNA: TGCAGTGCTAGAGATTGGATAGCCGGAGATACGCAGTATTTT. It yields the protein CSARDWIAGDTQYF.